Each of the 21 T cell receptor beta chains below was sequenced from the same sample in a study of T cell repertoires in cytomegalovirus infection. TCRdb ran MiXCR on the reads and lists one entry per CDR3 protein. The sample includes hundreds of thousands of distinct CDR3 sequences, roughly a quarter of them seen just once. Sample: CD8+ T cells from PBMCs. These receptors all stem from a human donor in good health (CMV status not recorded). Some clones in this sample may be carry-over from other donors' samples.

This clonotype was seen many times. The rearrangement joins TRBV7-2 to TRBJ1-5; 7 bases line up with TRBD1. The CDR3 loop spans 15 amino acids. Germline loops: CDR1 SGHTA, CDR2 FQGNSA. V was pared by 2 bases and J by 4 bases, with 5 bases of the junction left unmatched. As DNA, the CDR3 is TGTGCCAGCAGCTTATGGGACAGTCCTAATCAGCCCCAGCATTTT. Translating gives CASSLWDSPNQPQHF.

The rearrangement uses TRBV20-1 and TRBJ2-7, with TRBD1 identical over 9 bases. J lost 0 bases, V lost 5 bases, and 17 bases had no gene match. The CDR3 is made up of 18 amino acids. CDR1 DFQATT and CDR2 SNEGSKA come from the germline V gene (reference sequence). CDR3 sequence reads: CSAGGAPGQGIFSYEQYF. The CDR3 DNA reads as TGCAGTGCTGGGGGGGCGCCGGGACAGGGAATATTCTCCTACGAGCAGTACTTC.

This clonotype has just a few counts. The rearrangement joins TRBV28 to TRBJ1-4; 7 bases are a match to TRBD1. V trimming: 7 bases; J trimming: 7 bases; junction bases outside the gene matches: 9. The CDR3 has 14 residues. Germline CDR1 MDHEN, CDR2 SYDVKM. CDR3 sequence reads: CASKETGRSEKLFF. The CDR3 bases are TGTGCCAGCAAGGAGACAGGGCGGAGTGAAAAACTGTTTTTT.

This clonotype was picked up many times. The chain joins TRBV7-9 to TRBJ1-1, with D unresolved. CDR1 and CDR2 (germline): SEHNR, FQNEAQ (reference sequence). This CDR3 region has 15 residues. Trimming removed 5 bases at V and 4 bases at J, with 17 bases between. The CDR3 DNA follows: TGTGCCAGCAGCCCCGCGGGTCTAAGGGTCACTGAAGCTTTCTTT. This sequence encodes CASSPAGLRVTEAFF.

The V gene is TRBV27, the J gene TRBJ1-2; 7 bases line up with TRBD1. From germline, CDR1 is MNHEY and CDR2 SMNVEV (reference sequence). The CDR3 covers 15 residues. Losses at the gene ends were 4 bases for V and 6 bases for J; bases not matched to a gene: 11. CDR3 amino acids: CASSSSKQGLHGYTF. DNA of the CDR3: TGTGCCAGCAGTTCCTCCAAACAGGGGCTTCATGGCTACACCTTC.

V gene TRBV20-1 combines with J gene TRBJ2-3; no clear D. The CDR3 spans 18 residues. Germline CDR1 reads DFQATT; CDR2 reads SNEGSKA (reference sequence). V lost 3 bases, J lost 4 bases, and 26 bases lay in between. The CDR3 is CSASPNDVLAVLPDTQYF. CDR3 DNA: TGCAGTGCTAGCCCTAACGACGTTTTAGCCGTCCTCCCAGATACGCAGTATTTT.

The chain links TRBV7-2 to TRBJ2-1; 8 bases match TRBD2. The trim removed 2 bases at V and 7 bases at J, leaving 16 bases unmatched. The CDR3 is made up of 18 amino acids. In germline, CDR1 is SGHTA, CDR2 FQGNSA. CDR3 DNA: TGTGCCAGCAGCTTACAACTAACGCGCCGGGGGGGCCGGAATGAGCAGTTCTTC. Encoded protein: CASSLQLTRRGGRNEQFF.

This clonotype was detected a few times. V is TRBV2 and J is TRBJ2-6, with D unclear. Per germline, CDR1 SNHLY and CDR2 FYNNEI. The CDR3 has 14 amino acids. Trimming pared 4 bases from V and 4 bases from J, leaving 8 bases between. CDR3 DNA sequence: TGTGCCAGCAGTGTGGGGTTCGGGGCCAACGTCCTGACTTTC. Translation: CASSVGFGANVLTF.

This clonotype was picked up many times. The CDR3 loop reads CASSLGGLAYEQYF. CDR3 nucleotides: TGTGCCAGCAGCTTAGGGGGGCTAGCTTACGAGCAGTACTTC. The chain is built from TRBV7-6 and TRBJ2-7, with D perhaps matching TRBD1 (6 bases). Germline CDR1 is SGHVS and CDR2 is FNYEAQ. This CDR3 has 14 residues. V lost 1 base and J 4 bases, leaving 11 bases between the germline ends. Combining the CDR3 with reference TRBV7-6 and TRBJ2-7 gives the whole variable domain GAGVSQSPRYKVTKRGQDVALRCDPISGHVSLYWYRQALGQGPEFLTYFNYEAQQDKSGLPNDRFSAERPEGSISTLTIQRTEQRDSAMYRCASSLGGLAYEQYFGPGTRLTVT.

The sample holds a few counts of this clonotype. The chain carries TRBV20-1 and TRBJ2-3, with D perhaps TRBD1 (5 bases). Trimming left V 2 bases short and J 0 bases short, with 18 bases between. Germline-derived CDR1 and CDR2 are DFQATT and SNEGSKA (reference sequence). There are 17 residues in the CDR3. This CDR3 is CSARLETGPTSTDTQYF. For the CDR3, the DNA is TGCAGTGCTAGACTTGAAACAGGTCCCACTAGCACAGATACGCAGTATTTT.

The chain employs TRBV7-9 and TRBJ2-3; 7 bases map to TRBD1. CDR1 SEHNR and CDR2 FQNEAQ come from the germline V gene (reference sequence). V lost 3 bases and J lost 0; bases outside the gene matches: 3. This CDR3 is built from 15 residues. The DNA of the CDR3 is TGTGCCAGCAGCTTTGGACAGGATAGCACAGATACGCAGTATTTT. Translating it yields CASSFGQDSTDTQYF.

This clonotype was seen only a few times. The chain couples TRBV28 to TRBJ1-5; D may be TRBD1 (6 bases). The V gene's germline CDR1 is MDHEN and CDR2 SYDVKM. The CDR3 is 15 amino acids. V was clipped by 2 bases and J by 0 bases, with 8 bases between them. In DNA form, the CDR3 reads TGTGCCAGCAGTTTAACAGGGCATAGCAATCAGCCCCAGCATTTT. This translates into CASSLTGHSNQPQHF.

The CDR3 coding sequence is TGCAGTTTGAGGGCTAGCGGGACCCAAGAGACCCAGTACTTC. It yields the protein CSLRASGTQETQYF. The V gene is TRBV20-1, the J gene TRBJ2-5, with 9 bases identical to TRBD2. The V gene end was trimmed by 8 bases and the J gene end by 1 base; junction bases not matched to a gene: 8. CDR1 DFQATT and CDR2 SNEGSKA come from the germline V gene (reference sequence). This CDR3 comprises 14 residues.

This chain uses TRBV6-5 with TRBJ2-3; 8 bases map to TRBD2. The CDR3 sequence is 17 residues long. From germline, CDR1 is MNHEY and CDR2 SVGAGI. Trimming took 5 bases from V and 6 from J; bases not matched to a gene: 16. The CDR3 nucleotides read TGTGCCAGCAGTCAGTTCCCGGGACTAGTGAGCTCCGATACGCAGTATTTT. Residues: CASSQFPGLVSSDTQYF.

This clonotype has a count of ten or more. The rearrangement joins TRBV7-6 to TRBJ2-3, with 11 bases identical to TRBD1. Trimming took 4 bases from V and 5 from J; bases not matched to a gene: 2. The CDR3 runs 14 residues. Germline V gene sequence: CDR1 SGHVS, CDR2 FNYEAQ. CDR3 sequence (DNA): TGTGCCAGCAGCTGGACAGGGGGCGTAGATACGCAGTATTTT. It codes for CASSWTGGVDTQYF.

The chain employs TRBV5-6 and TRBJ1-4, with TRBD1 identical over 10 bases. Germline V gene lookup returns CDR1 SGHDT and CDR2 YYEEEE. After removal of 4 bases from V and 10 bases from J, the junction contained 7 bases not matched to a gene. The CDR3 is 14 amino acids. This CDR3 is CASSVGTGVGKLFF. CDR3 nucleotide sequence: TGTGCCAGCAGCGTCGGGACAGGGGTCGGAAAACTGTTTTTT.

The chain carries TRBV27 and TRBJ1-1; a possible D gene is TRBD1 (5 bases). The germline V and J ends were trimmed by 7 bases and 1 base, with 13 bases remaining between them. CDR1 is MNHEY, CDR2 SMNVEV, per germline (reference sequence). The CDR3 has 14 residues. The CDR3 DNA is TGTGCCAGCACCATACGGGGGGGGAACACTGAAGCTTTCTTT. This encodes CASTIRGGNTEAFF.

The CDR3 sequence is CASSDSIYTDTQYF. The CDR3 DNA reads TGTGCCAGTAGCGACAGTATATACACAGATACGCAGTATTTT. The rearrangement joins TRBV19 to TRBJ2-3; D possibly corresponds to TRBD1 (5 bases). The CDR3 is 14 residues long. Germline loops: CDR1 LNHDA, CDR2 SQIVND (reference sequence). V lost 6 bases, J lost 2 bases, and 12 bases lay in between.

This clonotype was detected a few times. The rearrangement joins TRBV6-2 or TRBV6-3 to TRBJ2-7, with D perhaps TRBD2 (5 bases). V lost 2 bases and J lost 6, with 8 bases in between. Germline CDR1 is MNHEY and CDR2 is SVGEGT. The CDR3 has 12 amino acids. The CDR3 loop reads CASSYGRAEQYV. The CDR3 DNA reads as TGTGCCAGCAGTTACGGGAGAGCCGAGCAGTACGTC.

This clonotype has a handful of counts. V and J are TRBV2 and TRBJ2-7, with 10 bases aligning to TRBD2. This CDR3 is 15 amino acids long. Trimming removed 0 bases from V and 4 bases from J; junction bases left unmatched: 3. Per germline, CDR1 SNHLY and CDR2 FYNNEI. The CDR3 region is CASSEASGGPYEQYV. CDR3 nucleotide sequence: TGTGCCAGCAGTGAAGCTAGCGGGGGGCCGTACGAGCAGTACGTC.

This clonotype was recorded a few times. The rearrangement uses TRBV12-5 and TRBJ2-7; D uncertain. The CDR3 extends over 12 amino acids. The V gene lost 2 bases and the J gene lost 6 bases, with 8 bases spanning the gap. Germline values: CDR1 LGHNT, CDR2 FRNRAP. In DNA, the CDR3 is TGTGCTAGTGGTTTGATTCAACGCGAGCAGTACTTC. It encodes CASGLIQREQYF.